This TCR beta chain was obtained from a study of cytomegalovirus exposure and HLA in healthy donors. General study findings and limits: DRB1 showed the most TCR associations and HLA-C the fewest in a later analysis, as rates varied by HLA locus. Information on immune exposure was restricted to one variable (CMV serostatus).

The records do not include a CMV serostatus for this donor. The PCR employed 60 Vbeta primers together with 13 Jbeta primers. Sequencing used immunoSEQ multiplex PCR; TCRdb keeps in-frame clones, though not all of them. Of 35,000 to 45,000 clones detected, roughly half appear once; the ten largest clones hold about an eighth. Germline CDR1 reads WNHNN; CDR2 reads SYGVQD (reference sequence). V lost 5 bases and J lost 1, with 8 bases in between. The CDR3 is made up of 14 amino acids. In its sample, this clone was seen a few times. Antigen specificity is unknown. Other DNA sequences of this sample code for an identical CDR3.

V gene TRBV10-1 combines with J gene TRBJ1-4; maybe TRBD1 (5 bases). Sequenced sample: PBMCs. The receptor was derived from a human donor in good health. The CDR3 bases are TGCGCCAGCAGTTCCAGGGAAACTAATGAAAAACTGTTTTTT. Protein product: CASSSRETNEKLFF.